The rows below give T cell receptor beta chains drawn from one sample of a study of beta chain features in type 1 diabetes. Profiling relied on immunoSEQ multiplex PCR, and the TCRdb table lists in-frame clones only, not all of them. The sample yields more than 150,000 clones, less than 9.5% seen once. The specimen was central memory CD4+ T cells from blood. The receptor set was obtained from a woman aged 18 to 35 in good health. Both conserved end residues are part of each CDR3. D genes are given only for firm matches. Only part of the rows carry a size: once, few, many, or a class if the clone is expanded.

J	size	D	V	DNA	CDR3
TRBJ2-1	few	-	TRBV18	TGTGCCAGCTCAGGCGGGAAAGGCAATGAGCAGTTCTTC	CASSGGKGNEQFF
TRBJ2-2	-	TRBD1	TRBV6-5	TGTGCCAGCAGTCCGGGACAGGGATCCACCGGGGAGCTGTTTTTT	CASSPGQGSTGELFF
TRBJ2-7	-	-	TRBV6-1	TGTGCCAGCAGTGAAGTTGTGCGGGTACCGTACTTC	CASSEVVRVPYF
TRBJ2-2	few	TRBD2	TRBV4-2	TGTGCCAGCAGCCAAAGCCGGGCACTAGCGGGAGAGGGCGGGGAGCTGTTTTTT	CASSQSRALAGEGGELFF
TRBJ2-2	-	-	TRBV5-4	TGTGCCAGCAGCTTGGAACAGGGATACACCACCGGGGAGCTGTTTTTT	CASSLEQGYTTGELFF
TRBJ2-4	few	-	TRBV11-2	TGTGCCAGCAGCTTAGCGGGGATCCCGGGGGACATTCAGTACTTC	CASSLAGIPGDIQYF
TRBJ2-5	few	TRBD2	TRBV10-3	TGTGCCATCAGTGAAGGGCTAGCGGGGGATCAAGAGACCCAGTACTTC	CAISEGLAGDQETQYF
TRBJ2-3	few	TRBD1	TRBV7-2	TGTGCCAGCAGCTTTCAGGGGGCGACGACAGATACGCAGTATTTT	CASSFQGATTDTQYF
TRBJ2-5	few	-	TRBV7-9	TGTGCCAGCAGCGCAACCTCAGGGCTTGAGACCCAGTACTTC	CASSATSGLETQYF
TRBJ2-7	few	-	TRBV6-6	TGTGCCAGCAGTTACTCCACGACTAGCTCCTACGAGCAGTACTTC	CASSYSTTSSYEQYF
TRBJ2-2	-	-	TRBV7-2	TGTGCCAGCTGCTCGACAGCCAACACCGGGGAGCTGTTTTTT	CASCSTANTGELFF
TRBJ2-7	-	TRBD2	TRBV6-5	TGTGCCAGCAGTTACGTCCGGACTAGCGGATCCTACGAGCAGTACTTC	CASSYVRTSGSYEQYF
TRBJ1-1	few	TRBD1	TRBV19	TGTGCCAGTAGTATCTGGGGACAGTCGAACACTGAAGCTTTCTTT	CASSIWGQSNTEAFF
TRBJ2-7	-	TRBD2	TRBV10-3	TGTGCCATCAGTGAGGGGACTACGAGCTACGAGCAGTACTTC	CAISEGTTSYEQYF
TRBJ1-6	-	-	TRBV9	TGTGCCAGCAGCCCACCGGGGGGAAATTCACCCCTCCACTTT	CASSPPGGNSPLHF
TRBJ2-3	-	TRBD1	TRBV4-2	TGTGCCAGCAGCCATGGACAGGGGGTGGCAGATACGCAGTATTTT	CASSHGQGVADTQYF
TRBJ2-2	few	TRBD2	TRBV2	TGTGCCAGCACCGACCTAGCGGGAGGTCTCCTCGGGGAGCTGTTTTTT	CASTDLAGGLLGELFF
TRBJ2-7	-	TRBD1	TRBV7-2	TGTGCCAGCAGCTCCACGGCCGGCAGGGGGCCTTCCTACGAGCAGTACTTC	CASSSTAGRGPSYEQYF
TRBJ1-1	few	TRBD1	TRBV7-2	TGTGCCAGCAGCTCCGGGACAGGGGCTGAAGCTTTCTTT	CASSSGTGAEAFF
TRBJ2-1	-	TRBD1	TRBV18	TGTGCCAGCTCACTGGACAGGGGGCACAATGAGCAGTTCTTC	CASSLDRGHNEQFF
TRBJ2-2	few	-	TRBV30	TGTGCCTGGAGGCGGGGAGGGGGAGTTACCGGGGAGCTGTTTTTT	CAWRRGGGVTGELFF
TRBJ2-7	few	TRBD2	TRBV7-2	TGTGCCAGCAGCCGTGGACTAGCGGGGGGCGAGCAGTACTTC	CASSRGLAGGEQYF
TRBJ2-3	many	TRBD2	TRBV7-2	TGTGCCAGCAGCGTCCGGGACTACACTAGCACAGATACGCAGTATTTT	CASSVRDYTSTDTQYF
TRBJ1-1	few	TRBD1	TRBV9	TGTGCCAGCAGCGCCTTGACAGGGGGAAACACTGAAGCTTTCTTT	CASSALTGGNTEAFF
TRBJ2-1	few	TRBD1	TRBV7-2	TGTGCCAGCAGCTTAGCGGGACAGGAGGTGCAGTTCTTC	CASSLAGQEVQFF
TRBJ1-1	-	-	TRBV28	TGTGCCAGCAGTTTTCAGGGGCTGAAAGCTTTCTTT	CASSFQGLKAFF
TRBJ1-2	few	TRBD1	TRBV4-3	TGCGCCAGCAGCCCGGGACAGGGAAAGAACTATGGCTACACCTTC	CASSPGQGKNYGYTF
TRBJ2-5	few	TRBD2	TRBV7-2	TGTGCCAGCAGCGTGGGGGGACTAGCGGGAGGTCGAGAGACCCAGTACTTC	CASSVGGLAGGRETQYF
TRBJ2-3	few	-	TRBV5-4	TGTGCCAGCAGCCAAGAGGCTTTGTCTAGCACAGATACGCAGTATTTT	CASSQEALSSTDTQYF
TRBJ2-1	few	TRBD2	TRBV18	TGTGCCAGCTCACCCCCTAGCGGGGGAGTAAATGAGCAGTTCTTC	CASSPPSGGVNEQFF
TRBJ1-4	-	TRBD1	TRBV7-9	TGTGCCAGCACCACCGGGACAGGGCGTGAAAAACTGTTTTTT	CASTTGTGREKLFF
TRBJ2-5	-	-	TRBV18	TGTGCCAGCTCAGCGCAAGAGACCCAGTACTTC	CASSAQETQYF